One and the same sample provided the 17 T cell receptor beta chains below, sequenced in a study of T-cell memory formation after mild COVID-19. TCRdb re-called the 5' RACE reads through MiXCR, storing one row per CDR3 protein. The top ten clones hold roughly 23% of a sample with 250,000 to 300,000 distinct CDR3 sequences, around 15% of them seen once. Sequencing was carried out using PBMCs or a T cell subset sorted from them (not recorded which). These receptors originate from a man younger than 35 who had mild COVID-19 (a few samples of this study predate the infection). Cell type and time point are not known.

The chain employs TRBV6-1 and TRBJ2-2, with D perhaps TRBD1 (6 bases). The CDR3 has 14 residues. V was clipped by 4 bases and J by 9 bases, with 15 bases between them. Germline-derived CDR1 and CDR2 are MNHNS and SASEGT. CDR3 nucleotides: TGTGCCAGCAGTGTTGGACAGTACGCCCGGGAGCTGTTTTTT. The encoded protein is CASSVGQYARELFF.

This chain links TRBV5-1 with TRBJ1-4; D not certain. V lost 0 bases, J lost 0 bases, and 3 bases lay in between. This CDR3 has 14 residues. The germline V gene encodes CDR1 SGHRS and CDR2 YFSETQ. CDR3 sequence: CASSLETTNEKLFF. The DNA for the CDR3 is TGCGCCAGCAGCTTGGAGACAACTAATGAAAAACTGTTTTTT.

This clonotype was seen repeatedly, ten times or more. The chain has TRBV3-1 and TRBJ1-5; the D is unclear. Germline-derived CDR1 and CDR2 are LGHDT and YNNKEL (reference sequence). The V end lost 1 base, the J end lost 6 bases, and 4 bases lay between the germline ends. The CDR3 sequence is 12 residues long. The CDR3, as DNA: TGTGCCAGCAGCCAAGTTGGTCAGCCCCAGCATTTT. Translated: CASSQVGQPQHF.

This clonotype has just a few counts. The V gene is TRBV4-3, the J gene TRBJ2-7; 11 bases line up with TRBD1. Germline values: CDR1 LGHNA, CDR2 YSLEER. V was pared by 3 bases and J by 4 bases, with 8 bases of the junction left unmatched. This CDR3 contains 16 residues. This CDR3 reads CASSQVPGQGVYEQYF. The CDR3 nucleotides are TGCGCCAGCAGCCAGGTCCCGGGACAGGGGGTTTACGAGCAGTACTTC.

In nucleotides, the CDR3 is TGCAGTGCCCCCCAGACGGGAGACCTGCGACAGTTCTTC. It specifies CSAPQTGDLRQFF. The chain employs TRBV20-1 and TRBJ2-1; possibly TRBD2 for D (6 bases). The CDR3 contains 13 residues. The germline V gene has CDR1 DFQATT and CDR2 SNEGSKA (reference sequence). Trimming pared 6 bases from V and 13 bases from J, leaving 22 bases between.

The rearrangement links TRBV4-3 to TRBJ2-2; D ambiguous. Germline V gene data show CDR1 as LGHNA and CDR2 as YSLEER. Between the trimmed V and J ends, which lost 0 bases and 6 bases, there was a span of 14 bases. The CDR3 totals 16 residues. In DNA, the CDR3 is TGCGCCAGCAGCCAAGATTCAGCGTCGTGGGCCGGGGAGCTGTTTTTT. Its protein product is CASSQDSASWAGELFF.

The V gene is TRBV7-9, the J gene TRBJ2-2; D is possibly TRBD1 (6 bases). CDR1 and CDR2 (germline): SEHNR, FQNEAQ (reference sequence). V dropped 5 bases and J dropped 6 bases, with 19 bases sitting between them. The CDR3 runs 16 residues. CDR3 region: CASSPGAWGSAGELFF. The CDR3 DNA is TGTGCCAGCAGCCCAGGGGCCTGGGGCTCAGCCGGGGAGCTGTTTTTT.

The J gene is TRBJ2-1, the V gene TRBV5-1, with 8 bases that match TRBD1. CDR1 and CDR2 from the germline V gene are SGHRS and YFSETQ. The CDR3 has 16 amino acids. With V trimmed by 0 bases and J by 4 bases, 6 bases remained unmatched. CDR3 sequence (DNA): TGCGCCAGCAGCTTGGTCGGCAGGGGGCAATACAATGAGCAGTTCTTC. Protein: CASSLVGRGQYNEQFF. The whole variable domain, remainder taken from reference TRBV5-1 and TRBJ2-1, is KAGVTQTPRYLIKTRGQQVTLSCSPISGHRSVSWYQQTPGQGLQFLFEYFSETQRNKGNFPGRFSGRQFSNSRSEMNVSTLELGDSALYLCASSLVGRGQYNEQFFGPGTRLTVL.

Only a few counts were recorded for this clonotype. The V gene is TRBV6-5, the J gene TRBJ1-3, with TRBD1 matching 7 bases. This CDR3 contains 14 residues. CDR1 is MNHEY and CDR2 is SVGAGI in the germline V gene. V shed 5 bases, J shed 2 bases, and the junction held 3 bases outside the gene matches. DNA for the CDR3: TGTGCCAGCAGTACCGGGACAGCTGGAAACACCATATATTTT. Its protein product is CASSTGTAGNTIYF.

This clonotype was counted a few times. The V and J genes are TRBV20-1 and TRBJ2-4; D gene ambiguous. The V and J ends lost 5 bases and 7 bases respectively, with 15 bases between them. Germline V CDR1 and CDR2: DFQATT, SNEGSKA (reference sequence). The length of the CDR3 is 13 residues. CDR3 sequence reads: CSALTPSPNIQYF. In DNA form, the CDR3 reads TGCAGTGCTCTGACCCCCTCCCCTAACATTCAGTACTTC.

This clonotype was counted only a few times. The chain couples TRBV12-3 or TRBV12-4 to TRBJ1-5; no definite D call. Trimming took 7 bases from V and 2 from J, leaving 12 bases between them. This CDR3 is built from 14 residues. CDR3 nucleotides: TGTGCCAGCACCTTCGGGGTTGGCAATCAGCCCCAGCATTTT. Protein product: CASTFGVGNQPQHF.

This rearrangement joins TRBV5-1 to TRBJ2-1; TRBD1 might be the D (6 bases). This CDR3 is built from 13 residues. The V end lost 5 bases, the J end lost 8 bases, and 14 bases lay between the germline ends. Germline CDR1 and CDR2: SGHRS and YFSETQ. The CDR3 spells CASREGAGDEQFF. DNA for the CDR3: TGCGCCAGCAGGGAAGGGGCAGGGGATGAGCAGTTCTTC.

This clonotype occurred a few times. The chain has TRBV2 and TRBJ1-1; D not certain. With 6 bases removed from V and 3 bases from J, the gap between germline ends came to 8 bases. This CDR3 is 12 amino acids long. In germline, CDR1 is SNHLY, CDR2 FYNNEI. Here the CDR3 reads CASRPVDTEAFF. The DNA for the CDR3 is TGTGCCAGCAGACCTGTCGACACTGAAGCTTTCTTT.

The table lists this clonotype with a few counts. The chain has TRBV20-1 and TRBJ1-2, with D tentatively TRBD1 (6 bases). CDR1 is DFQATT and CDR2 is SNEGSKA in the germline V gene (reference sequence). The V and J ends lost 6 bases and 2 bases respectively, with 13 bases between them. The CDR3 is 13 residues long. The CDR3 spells CSAEGGRNYGYTF. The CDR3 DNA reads TGCAGTGCCGAGGGGGGAAGGAACTATGGCTACACCTTC.

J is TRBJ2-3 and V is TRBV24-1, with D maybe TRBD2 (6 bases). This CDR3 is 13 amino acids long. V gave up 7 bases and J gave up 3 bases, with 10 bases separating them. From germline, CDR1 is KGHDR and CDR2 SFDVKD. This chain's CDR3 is CATRGRGTDTQYF. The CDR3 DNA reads TGTGCCACCAGGGGGCGGGGAACAGATACGCAGTATTTT.

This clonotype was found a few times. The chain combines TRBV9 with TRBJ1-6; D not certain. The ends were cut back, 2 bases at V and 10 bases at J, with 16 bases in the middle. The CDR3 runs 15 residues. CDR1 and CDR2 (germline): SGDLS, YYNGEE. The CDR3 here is CASSVGPLVGSPLHF. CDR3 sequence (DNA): TGTGCCAGCAGCGTCGGGCCGCTGGTGGGGTCACCCCTCCACTTT.

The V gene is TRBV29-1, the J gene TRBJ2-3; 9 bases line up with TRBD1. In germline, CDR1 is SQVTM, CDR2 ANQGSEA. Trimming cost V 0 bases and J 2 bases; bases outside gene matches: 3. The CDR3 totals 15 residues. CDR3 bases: TGCAGCGTTGAAGATCGGACAGGGGCCACAGATACGCAGTATTTT. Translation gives CSVEDRTGATDTQYF.